This paragraph reports one TCR beta chain. This sample was taken from a study of cytomegalovirus exposure and HLA in healthy donors. Researchers ran the PCR with 60 Vbeta and 13 Jbeta primers. The table came from immunoSEQ multiplex PCR; TCRdb's copy has only in-frame clones and leaves some out. The profile shows 180,000 or so clones, roughly 80% of them singletons. The CDR3 length is 14 residues. V lost 8 bases, J lost 0 bases, and 11 bases lay in between. Germline V lookup: CDR1 ENHRY, CDR2 SYGVKD. This chain connects TRBV10-3 to TRBJ2-4; TRBD2 is a possible D gene (5 bases). The sequence was collected from a woman in her thirties or forties in good health and CMV-seropositive. The sequenced sample was PBMCs. CDR3 DNA: TGTGCCATCCAGCGGAATCTAGCCAAAAACATTCAGTACTTC. Translation gives CAIQRNLAKNIQYF.